This T cell receptor beta chain was identified in a study of T cell repertoires in cytomegalovirus infection. TCRdb called the reads again in MiXCR, with one record for every CDR3 protein. The data show roughly 990,000 distinct CDR3 sequences, with approximately 31% seen just once and over 10% held by the top ten. Regarding this clonotype: Its antigen remains unknown.

V was shortened by 8 bases and J by 5 bases, with 20 bases between the two germline ends. The CDR3 sequence is 15 residues long. Sequences were derived from cultured CD8+ T cells from PBMCs, sampled from culture after CMV antigen stimulation. The V call is TRBV5-3, the J call TRBJ1-5, with D tentatively TRBD1 (6 bases). TRBV5-3 is recorded as an ORF, its role being uncertain. The source is a human donor in good health (CMV status not recorded). Some clones in this sample may be carry-over from other donors' samples. The CDR3 DNA sequence: TGTGCCAGCAGCGTACCGGGACACATTCATCAGCCCCAGCATTTT. This gives the protein CASSVPGHIHQPQHF.